This TCR beta chain emerged from a study of shared clonotypes between healthy human individuals. The protocol was immunoSEQ multiplex PCR, while the TCRdb copy is restricted to in-frame clones and leaves out a portion. The top ten hold 0.36% of the sample, which has 2 million to 3 million clones, 80% to 95% seen once. V was clipped by 5 bases and J by 1 base, with 14 bases between them. This CDR3 is 15 amino acids long. Germline V gives CDR1 MNHNY, CDR2 SVGAGI (reference sequence). The sample comprised naive CD4+ T cells from PBMCs. The subset denotes: CD45RA+ positively selected. The source of this sequence is a man in his late teens or twenties in good health. Some clones in this sample may be carry-over from other donors' samples. The rearrangement links TRBV6-6 to TRBJ1-1; tentative D call: TRBD1 (6 bases). Here the CDR3 DNA reads TGTGCCAGCAGTCCCTGGGGGGGGCAGAACACTGAAGCTTTCTTT. Its protein product is CASSPWGGQNTEAFF.